Detailed here is one T cell receptor beta chain. The antigen remains unidentified. This sample was taken from a study of cytomegalovirus exposure and HLA in healthy donors. Primers included in the PCR were 60 Vbeta and 13 Jbeta primers. Method: immunoSEQ multiplex PCR; TCRdb's copy keeps in-frame clones and lacks some. The sample has about 110,000 clones, roughly four fifths seen once. Overall study results and limits: HLA allele associations emerged for around 15,000 TCR beta sequences in a later analysis, at 0.05 false discovery rate. HLA restriction was apparent for most CMV-associated TCR beta chains in a later analysis. Overall, around 150 TCR beta chains were annotated as cytomegalovirus-associated.

CDR3 size: 17 residues. The V segment lost 5 bases and the J segment 0 bases; nucleotides outside the gene matches: 5. Looked up from germline, CDR1 is SGHNT and CDR2 is YENEEA. The chain uses TRBV11-3 and TRBJ2-6; TRBD1 matches at 9 bases. The clonotype originates from a man aged 25 to 40 in good health and CMV-seropositive. The sequencing sample was made of PBMCs. CDR3 amino acids: CASSSRDRVSGANVLTF. The DNA of the CDR3 is TGTGCCAGCAGCAGCCGGGACAGGGTCTCTGGGGCCAACGTCCTGACTTTC.